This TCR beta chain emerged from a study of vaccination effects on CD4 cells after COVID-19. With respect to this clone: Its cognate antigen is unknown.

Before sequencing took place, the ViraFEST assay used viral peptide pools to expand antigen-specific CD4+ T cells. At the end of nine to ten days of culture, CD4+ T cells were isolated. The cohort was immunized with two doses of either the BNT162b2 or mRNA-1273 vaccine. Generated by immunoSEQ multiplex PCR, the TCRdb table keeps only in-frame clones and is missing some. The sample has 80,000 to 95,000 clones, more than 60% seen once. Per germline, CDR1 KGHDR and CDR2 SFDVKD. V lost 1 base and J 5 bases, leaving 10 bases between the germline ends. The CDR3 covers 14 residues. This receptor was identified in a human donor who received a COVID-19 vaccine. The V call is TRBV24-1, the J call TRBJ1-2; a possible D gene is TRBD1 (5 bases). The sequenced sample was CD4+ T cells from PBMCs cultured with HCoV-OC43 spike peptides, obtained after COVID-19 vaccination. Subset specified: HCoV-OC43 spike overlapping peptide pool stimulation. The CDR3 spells CATSDFPGTYGYTF. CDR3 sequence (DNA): TGTGCCACCAGTGATTTCCCCGGGACTTATGGCTACACCTTC.